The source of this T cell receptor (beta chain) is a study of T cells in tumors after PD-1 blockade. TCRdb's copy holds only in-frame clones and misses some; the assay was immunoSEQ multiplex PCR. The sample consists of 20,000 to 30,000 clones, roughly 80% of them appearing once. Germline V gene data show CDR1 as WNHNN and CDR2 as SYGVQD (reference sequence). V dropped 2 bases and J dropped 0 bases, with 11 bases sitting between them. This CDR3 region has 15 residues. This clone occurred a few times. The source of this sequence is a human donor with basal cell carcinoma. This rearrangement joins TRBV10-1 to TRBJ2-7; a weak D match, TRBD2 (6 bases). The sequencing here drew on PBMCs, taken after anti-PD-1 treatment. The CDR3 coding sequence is TGCGCCAGCAGTGAGGAGCGCGGGGACTCCTACGAGCAGTACTTC. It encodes CASSEERGDSYEQYF.